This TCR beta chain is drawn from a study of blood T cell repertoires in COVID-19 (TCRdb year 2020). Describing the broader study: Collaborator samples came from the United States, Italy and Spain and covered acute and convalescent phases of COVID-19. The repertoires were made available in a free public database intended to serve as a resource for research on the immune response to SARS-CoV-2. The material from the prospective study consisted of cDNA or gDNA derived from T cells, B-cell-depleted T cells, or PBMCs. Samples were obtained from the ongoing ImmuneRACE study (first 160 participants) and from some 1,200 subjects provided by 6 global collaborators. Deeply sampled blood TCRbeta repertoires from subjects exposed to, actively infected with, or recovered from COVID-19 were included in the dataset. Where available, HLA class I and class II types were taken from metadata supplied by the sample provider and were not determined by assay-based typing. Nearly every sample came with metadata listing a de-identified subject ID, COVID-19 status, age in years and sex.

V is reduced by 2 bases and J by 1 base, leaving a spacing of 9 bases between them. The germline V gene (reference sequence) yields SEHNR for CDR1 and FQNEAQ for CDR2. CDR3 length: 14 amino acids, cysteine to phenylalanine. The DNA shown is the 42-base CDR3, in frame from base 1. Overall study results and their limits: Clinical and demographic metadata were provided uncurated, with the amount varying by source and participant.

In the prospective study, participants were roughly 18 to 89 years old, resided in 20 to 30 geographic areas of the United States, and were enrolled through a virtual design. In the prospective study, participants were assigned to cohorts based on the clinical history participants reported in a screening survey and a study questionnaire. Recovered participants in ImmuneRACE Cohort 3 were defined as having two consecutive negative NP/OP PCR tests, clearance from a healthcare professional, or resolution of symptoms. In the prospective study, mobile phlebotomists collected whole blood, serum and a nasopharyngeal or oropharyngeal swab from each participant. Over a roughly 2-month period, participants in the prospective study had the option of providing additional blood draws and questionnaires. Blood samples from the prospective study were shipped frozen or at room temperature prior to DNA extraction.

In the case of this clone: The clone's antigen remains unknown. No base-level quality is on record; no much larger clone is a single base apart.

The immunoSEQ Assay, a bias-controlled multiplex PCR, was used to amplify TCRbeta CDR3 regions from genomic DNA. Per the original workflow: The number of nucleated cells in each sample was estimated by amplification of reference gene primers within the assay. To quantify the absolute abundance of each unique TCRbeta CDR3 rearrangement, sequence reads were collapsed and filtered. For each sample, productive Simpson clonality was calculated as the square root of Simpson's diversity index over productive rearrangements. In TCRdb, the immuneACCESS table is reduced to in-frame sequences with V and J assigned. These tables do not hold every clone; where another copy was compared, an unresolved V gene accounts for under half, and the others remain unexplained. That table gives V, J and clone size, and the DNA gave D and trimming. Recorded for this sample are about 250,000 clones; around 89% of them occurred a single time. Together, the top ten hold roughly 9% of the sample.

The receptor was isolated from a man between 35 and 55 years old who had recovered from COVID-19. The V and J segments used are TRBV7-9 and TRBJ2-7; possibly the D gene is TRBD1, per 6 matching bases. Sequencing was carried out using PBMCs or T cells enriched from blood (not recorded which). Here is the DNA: TGTGCCAGCAGCTTATATCAGGGGTCCTACGAGCAGTACTTC. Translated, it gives CASSLYQGSYEQYF.